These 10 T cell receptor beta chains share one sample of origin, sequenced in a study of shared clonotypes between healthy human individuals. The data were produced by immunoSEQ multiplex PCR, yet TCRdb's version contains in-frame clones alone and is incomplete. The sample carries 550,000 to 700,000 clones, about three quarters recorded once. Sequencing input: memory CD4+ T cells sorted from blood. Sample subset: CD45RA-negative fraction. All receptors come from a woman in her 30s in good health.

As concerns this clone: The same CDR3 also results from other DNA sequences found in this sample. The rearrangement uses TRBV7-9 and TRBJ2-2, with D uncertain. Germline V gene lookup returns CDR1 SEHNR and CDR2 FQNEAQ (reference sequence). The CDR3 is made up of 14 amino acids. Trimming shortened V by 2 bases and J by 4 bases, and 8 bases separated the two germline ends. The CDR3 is CASSLYSLTGELFF. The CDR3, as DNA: TGTGCCAGCAGCTTATACAGTCTCACCGGGGAGCTGTTTTTT.

The CDR3 is CASSAKVATHTNSPLHF. The DNA for the CDR3 is TGTGCCAGCAGCGCAAAAGTAGCTACACATACAAATTCACCCCTCCACTTT. The chain couples TRBV21-1 to TRBJ1-6. TRBV21-1 has pseudogene status. CDR3 length: 17 residues.

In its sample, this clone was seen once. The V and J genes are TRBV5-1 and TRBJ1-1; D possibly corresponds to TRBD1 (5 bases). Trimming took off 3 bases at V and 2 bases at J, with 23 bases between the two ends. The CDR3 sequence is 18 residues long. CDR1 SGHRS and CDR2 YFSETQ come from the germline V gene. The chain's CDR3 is CASSSGHKWGNANTEAFF. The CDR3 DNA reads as TGCGCCAGCAGCTCAGGACATAAATGGGGTAACGCTAACACTGAAGCTTTCTTT.

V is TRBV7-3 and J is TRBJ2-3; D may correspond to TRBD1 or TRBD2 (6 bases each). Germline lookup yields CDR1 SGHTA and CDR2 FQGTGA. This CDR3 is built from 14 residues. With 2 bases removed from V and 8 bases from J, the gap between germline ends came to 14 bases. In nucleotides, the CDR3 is TGTGCCAGCAGCTTAGAGGGGGGCCAGGGTACGCAGTATTTT. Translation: CASSLEGGQGTQYF.

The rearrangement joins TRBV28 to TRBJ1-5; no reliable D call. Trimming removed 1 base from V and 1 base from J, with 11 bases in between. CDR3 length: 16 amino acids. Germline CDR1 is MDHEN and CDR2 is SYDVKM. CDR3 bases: TGTGCCAGCAGTTTATCGAAGAGAGGAAGCAATCAGCCCCAGCATTTT. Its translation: CASSLSKRGSNQPQHF.

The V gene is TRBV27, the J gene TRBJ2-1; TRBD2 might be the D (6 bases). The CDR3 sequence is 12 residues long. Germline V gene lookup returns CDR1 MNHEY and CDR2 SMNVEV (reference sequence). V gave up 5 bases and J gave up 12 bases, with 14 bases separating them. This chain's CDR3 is CASSTGAGRQFF. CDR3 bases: TGTGCCAGCAGTACCGGAGCGGGTCGGCAGTTCTTC.

CDR3 sequence reads: CASSEGIAGTGNTIYF. CDR3 DNA: TGTGCCAGCAGTGAAGGGATCGCGGGAACTGGAAACACCATATATTTT. The V and J genes are TRBV6-1 and TRBJ1-3; D gene unclear. Trimming stripped 1 base from V and 2 bases from J, with 12 bases between. Germline CDR1 reads MNHNS; CDR2 reads SASEGT. The CDR3 has 16 amino acids.

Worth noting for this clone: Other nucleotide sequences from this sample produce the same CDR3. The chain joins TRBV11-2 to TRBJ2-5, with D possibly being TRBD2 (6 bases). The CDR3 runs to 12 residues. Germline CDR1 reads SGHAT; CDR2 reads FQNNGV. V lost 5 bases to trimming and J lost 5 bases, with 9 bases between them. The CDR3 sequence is CASSTGGETQYF. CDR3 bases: TGTGCCAGCAGCACAGGAGGGGAGACCCAGTACTTC.

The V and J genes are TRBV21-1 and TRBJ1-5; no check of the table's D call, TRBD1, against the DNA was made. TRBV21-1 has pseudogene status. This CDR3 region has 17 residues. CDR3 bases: TGTGCCAGCAGCAAAGGAGGGACAGCGCATAGCAATCAGCCCCAGCATTTT. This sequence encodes CASSKGGTAHSNQPQHF.

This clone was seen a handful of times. The CDR3 nucleotides are TGTGCCAGCAGCCTCAACCCTAGCACTAGCACAGATACGCAGTATTTT. Its protein product is CASSLNPSTSTDTQYF. V usage is TRBV4-2 and J usage is TRBJ2-3; a possible D gene is TRBD2 (5 bases). Trimming pared 4 bases from V and 0 bases from J, leaving 14 bases between. In germline, CDR1 is LGHNA, CDR2 YNFKEQ. The CDR3 consists of 16 residues.